The present entry profiles one T cell receptor (beta chain) with its context. The record originates from a study of blood T cell repertoires in COVID-19. V lost 4 bases to trimming and J lost 2 bases, with 18 bases between them. This CDR3 spans 18 amino acids. CDR1 and CDR2 from the germline V gene are LNHDA and SQIVND (reference sequence). Donors of Cohort 3 who recovered were those that had two negative PCRs, clearance, or symptom resolution. The data were produced by immunoSEQ multiplex PCR, yet TCRdb's version contains in-frame clones alone and is incomplete. The sample includes roughly 200,000 clones, around 89% of them seen just once.

What was sequenced was PBMCs or T cells enriched from blood (not recorded which). This chain uses TRBV19 with TRBJ2-6, with D maybe TRBD2 (5 bases). The clonotype comes from a man aged 25-45 years who had recovered from COVID-19. The CDR3 coding sequence is TGTGCCAGTAGTAAATCGAGGGTAAAAGAGGCTGGGGCCAACGTCCTGACTTTC. The encoded protein is CASSKSRVKEAGANVLTF.